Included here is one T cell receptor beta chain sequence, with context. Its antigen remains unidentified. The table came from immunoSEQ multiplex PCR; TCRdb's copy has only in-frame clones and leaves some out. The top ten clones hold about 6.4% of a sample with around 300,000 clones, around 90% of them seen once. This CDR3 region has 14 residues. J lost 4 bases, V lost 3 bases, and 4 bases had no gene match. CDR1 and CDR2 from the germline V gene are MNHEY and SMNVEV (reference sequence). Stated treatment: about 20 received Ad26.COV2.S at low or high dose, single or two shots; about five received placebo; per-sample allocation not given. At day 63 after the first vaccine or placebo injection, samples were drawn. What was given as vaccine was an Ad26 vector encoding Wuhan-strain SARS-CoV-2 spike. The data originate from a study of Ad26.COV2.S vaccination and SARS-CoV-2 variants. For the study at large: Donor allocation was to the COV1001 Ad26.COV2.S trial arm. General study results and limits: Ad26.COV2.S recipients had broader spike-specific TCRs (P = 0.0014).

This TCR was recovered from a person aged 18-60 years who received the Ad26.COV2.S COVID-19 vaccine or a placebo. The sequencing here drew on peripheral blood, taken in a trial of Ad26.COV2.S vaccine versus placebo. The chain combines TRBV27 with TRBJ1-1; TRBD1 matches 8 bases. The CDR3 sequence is CASSLLDRVTEAFF. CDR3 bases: TGTGCCAGCAGTTTGTTGGACAGGGTCACTGAAGCTTTCTTT.